This T cell receptor beta chain was documented in a study of OX40 agonist ivuxolimab in advanced cancers. For the study at large: The dose-escalation cohort had hepatocellular carcinoma, melanoma, renal cell or head and neck cancer.

Sequencing used immunoSEQ multiplex PCR; TCRdb keeps in-frame clones, though not all of them. The table shows 36,000 or so clones, with more than 65% occurring only once. Autoimmune disease history or systemic immunosuppression meant exclusion. Germline V gives CDR1 SGHNT, CDR2 YYREEE (reference sequence). There are 14 residues in the CDR3. V was shortened by 4 bases and J by 6 bases, with 11 bases between the two germline ends. The genes are TRBV5-4 and TRBJ1-6, with D uncertain. The material sequenced was CD4+ or CD8+ T cells sorted from blood, taken in a trial of the OX40 agonist ivuxolimab. The TCR was taken from an adult with an advanced solid tumor such as melanoma, head and neck, liver or kidney cancer. Here the CDR3 DNA reads TGTGCCAGCAGCACCAAGAAGGGTAATTCACCCCTCCACTTT. As protein: CASSTKKGNSPLHF.